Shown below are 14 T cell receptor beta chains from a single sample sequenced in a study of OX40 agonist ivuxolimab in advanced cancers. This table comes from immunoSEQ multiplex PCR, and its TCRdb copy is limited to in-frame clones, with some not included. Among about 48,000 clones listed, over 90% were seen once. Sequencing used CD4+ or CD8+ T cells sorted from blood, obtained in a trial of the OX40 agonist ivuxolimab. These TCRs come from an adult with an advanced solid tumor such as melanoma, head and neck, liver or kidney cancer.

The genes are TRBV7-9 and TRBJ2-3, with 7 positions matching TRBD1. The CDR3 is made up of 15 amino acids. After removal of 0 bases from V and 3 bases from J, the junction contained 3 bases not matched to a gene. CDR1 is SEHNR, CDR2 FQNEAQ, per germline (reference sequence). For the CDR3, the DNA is TGTGCCAGCAGCTTAGCAGGGACAGCGACAGATACGCAGTATTTT. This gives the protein CASSLAGTATDTQYF.

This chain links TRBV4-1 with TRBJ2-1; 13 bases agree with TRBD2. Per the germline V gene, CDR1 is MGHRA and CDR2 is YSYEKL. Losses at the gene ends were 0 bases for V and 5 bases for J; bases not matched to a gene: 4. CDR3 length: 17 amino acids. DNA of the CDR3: TGCGCCAGCAGCCAAGATGCGACTAGCGGGGGGAACAATGAGCAGTTCTTC. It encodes CASSQDATSGGNNEQFF.

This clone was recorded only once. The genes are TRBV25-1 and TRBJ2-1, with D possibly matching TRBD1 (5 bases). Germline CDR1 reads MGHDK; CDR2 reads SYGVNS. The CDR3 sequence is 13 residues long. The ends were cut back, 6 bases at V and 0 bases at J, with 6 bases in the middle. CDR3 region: CASSRASYNEQFF. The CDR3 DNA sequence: TGTGCCAGCAGCAGGGCCTCCTACAATGAGCAGTTCTTC.

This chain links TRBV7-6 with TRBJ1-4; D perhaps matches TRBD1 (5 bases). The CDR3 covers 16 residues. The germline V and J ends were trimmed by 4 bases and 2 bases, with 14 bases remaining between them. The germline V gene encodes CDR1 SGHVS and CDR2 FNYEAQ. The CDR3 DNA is TGTGCCAGCAGCTCCCAGGAGGCAGGGACTAATGAAAAACTGTTTTTT. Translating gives CASSSQEAGTNEKLFF.

CDR3 in DNA: TGTGCCGGCGGGCCGTTAGGCTCTGGAAACACCATATATTTT. Translating it yields CAGGPLGSGNTIYF. The chain joins TRBV30 to TRBJ1-3; D gene unclear. Germline V gives CDR1 GTSNPN, CDR2 SVGIG (reference sequence). V was pared by 8 bases and J by 0 bases, with 14 bases between. CDR3 length: 14 amino acids.

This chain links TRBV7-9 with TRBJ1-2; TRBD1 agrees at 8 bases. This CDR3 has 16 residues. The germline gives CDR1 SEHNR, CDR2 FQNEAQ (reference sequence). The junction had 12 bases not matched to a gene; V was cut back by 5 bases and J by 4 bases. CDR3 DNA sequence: TGTGCCAGCAGCCAAATACCGACAGGGGAAATCTATGGCTACACCTTC. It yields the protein CASSQIPTGEIYGYTF.

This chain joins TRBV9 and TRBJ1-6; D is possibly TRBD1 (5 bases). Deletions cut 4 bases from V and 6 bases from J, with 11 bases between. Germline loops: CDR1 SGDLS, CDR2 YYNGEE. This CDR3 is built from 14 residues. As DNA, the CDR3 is TGTGCCAGCAGCTTCCGGGACGGTAATTCACCCCTCCACTTT. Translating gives CASSFRDGNSPLHF.

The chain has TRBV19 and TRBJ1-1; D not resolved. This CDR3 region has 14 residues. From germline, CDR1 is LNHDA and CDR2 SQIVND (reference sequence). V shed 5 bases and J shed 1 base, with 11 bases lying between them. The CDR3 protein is CASSPRTENTEAFF. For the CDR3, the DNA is TGTGCCAGTAGTCCTCGGACGGAGAACACTGAAGCTTTCTTT. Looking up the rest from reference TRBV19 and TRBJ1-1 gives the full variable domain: DGGITQSPKYLFRKEGQNVTLSCEQNLNHDAMYWYRQDPGQGLRLIYYSQIVNDFQKGDIAEGYSVSREKKESFPLTVTSAQKNPTAFYLCASSPRTENTEAFFGQGTRLTVV.

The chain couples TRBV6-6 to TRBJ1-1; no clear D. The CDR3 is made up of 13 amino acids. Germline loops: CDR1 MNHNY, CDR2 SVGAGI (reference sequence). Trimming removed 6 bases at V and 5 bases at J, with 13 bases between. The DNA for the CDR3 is TGTGCCAGCAGCCTCGGTTCCCCGACTGAAGCTTTCTTT. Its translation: CASSLGSPTEAFF.

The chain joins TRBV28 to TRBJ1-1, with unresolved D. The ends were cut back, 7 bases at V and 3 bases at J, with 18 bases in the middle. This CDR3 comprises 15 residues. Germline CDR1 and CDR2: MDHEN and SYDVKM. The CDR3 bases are TGTGCCAGCATACGTGTCCTCGGGTGGGACACTGAAGCTTTCTTT. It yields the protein CASIRVLGWDTEAFF.

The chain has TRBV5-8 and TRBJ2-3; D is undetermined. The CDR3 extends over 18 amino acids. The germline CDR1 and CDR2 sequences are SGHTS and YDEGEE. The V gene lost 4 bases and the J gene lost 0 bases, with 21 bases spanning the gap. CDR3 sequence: CASSPPPDGEYSTDTQYF. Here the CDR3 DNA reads TGTGCCAGCAGCCCCCCACCGGACGGAGAGTATAGCACAGATACGCAGTATTTT.

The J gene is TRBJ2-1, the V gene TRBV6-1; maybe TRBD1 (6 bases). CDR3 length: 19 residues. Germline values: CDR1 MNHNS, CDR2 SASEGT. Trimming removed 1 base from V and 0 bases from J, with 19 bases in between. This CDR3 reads CASSEGLPRDISSYNEQFF. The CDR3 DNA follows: TGTGCCAGCAGTGAAGGGCTACCCCGGGACATAAGCTCCTACAATGAGCAGTTCTTC.

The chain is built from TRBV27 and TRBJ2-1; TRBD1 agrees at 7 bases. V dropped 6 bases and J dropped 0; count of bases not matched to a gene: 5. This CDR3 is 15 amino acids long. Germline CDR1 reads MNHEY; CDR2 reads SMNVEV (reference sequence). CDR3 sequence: CASRSGQASYNEQFF. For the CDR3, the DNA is TGTGCCAGCAGGTCAGGACAGGCCTCCTACAATGAGCAGTTCTTC.

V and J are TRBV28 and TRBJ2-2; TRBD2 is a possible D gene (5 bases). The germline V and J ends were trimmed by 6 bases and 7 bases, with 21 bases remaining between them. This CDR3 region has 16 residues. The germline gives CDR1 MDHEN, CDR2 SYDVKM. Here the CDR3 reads CASRTAARGLVGELFF. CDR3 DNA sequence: TGTGCCAGCAGGACCGCAGCACGAGGGTTGGTCGGGGAGCTGTTTTTT.